This T cell receptor (beta chain) originates from a study of metastatic and nonmetastatic thyroid tumors. On the study more broadly: Across blood and tumor or nodule tissue, repertoires from malignant and benign thyroid patients were compared with one another. General study findings and limits: Within blood and tumor, benign nodules reportedly had significantly lower TCR beta diversity than malignant thyroid tumors did.

CDR3 length: 15 residues. V shed 6 bases and J shed 5 bases, with 19 bases lying between them. Thyroid surgery had not been preceded by any treatment in any patient. In this sample, this clone turned up many times. Its antigen is still unknown. In the authors' workflow: The study built a papillary thyroid cancer distant-metastasis classifier from CDR3 differences across clinicopathological groups. MiXCR was used by TCRdb to re-call the PCR reads. In this record, the V and J calls reflect TCRdb's handling and not the investigators' own analysis. The sample has some 21,000 clones, around 21% seen once; the top ten hold under 30%.

The sequenced material came from blood. V is TRBV12-3 or TRBV12-4 and J is TRBJ1-1; TRBD1 might be the D (5 bases). The receptor's source is a female donor with papillary thyroid cancer or a benign thyroid nodule (not recorded which). Some clones in this sample may be carry-over from other donors' samples. DNA of the CDR3: TGTGCCAGCAGCCCTGGACGGAGTTGGGGGACTGAAGCTTTCTTT. As protein: CASSPGRSWGTEAFF.